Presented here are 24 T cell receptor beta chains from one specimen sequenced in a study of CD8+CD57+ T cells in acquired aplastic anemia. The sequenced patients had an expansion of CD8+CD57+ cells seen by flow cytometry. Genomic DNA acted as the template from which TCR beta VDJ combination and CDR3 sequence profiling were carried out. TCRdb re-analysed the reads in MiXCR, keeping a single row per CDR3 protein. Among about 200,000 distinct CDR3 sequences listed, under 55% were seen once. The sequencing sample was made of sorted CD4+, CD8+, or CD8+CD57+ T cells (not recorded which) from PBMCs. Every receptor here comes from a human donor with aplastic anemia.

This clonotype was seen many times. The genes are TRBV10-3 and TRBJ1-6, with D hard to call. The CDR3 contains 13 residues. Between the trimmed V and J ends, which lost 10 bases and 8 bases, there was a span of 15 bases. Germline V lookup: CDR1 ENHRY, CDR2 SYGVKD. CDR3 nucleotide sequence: TGTGCCACCCGATTCTCTGGGGATTCACCCCTCCACTTT. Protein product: CATRFSGDSPLHF.

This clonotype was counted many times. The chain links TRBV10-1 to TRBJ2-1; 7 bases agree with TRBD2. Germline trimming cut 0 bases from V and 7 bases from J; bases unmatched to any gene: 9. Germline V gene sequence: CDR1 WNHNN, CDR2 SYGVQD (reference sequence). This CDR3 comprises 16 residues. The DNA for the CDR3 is TGCGCCAGCAGTGAGTCGAGGCTGGCTAGCGGTAATGAGCAGTTCTTC. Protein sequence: CASSESRLASGNEQFF.

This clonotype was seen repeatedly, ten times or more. This chain's CDR3 is CASSEWYGYTF. CDR3 coding DNA: TGTGCCAGCAGTGAATGGTATGGCTACACCTTC. The rearrangement uses TRBV25-1 and TRBJ1-2; D gene uncertain. This CDR3 comprises 11 residues. The V end lost 1 base, the J end lost 5 bases, and 2 bases lay between the germline ends. The V gene's germline CDR1 is MGHDK and CDR2 SYGVNS.

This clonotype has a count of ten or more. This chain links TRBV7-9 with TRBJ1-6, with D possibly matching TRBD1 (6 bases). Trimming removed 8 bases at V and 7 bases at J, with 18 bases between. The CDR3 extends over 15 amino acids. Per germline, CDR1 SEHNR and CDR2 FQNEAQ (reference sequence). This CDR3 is CASDRTGTHNSPLHF. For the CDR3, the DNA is TGTGCCAGCGACAGGACCGGGACCCACAATTCACCCCTCCACTTT. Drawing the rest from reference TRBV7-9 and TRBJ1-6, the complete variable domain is DTGVSQNPRHKITKRGQNVTFRCDPISEHNRLYWYRQTLGQGPEFLTYFQNEAQLEKSRLLSDRFSAERPKGSFSTLEIQRTEQGDSAMYLCASDRTGTHNSPLHFGNGTRLTVT.

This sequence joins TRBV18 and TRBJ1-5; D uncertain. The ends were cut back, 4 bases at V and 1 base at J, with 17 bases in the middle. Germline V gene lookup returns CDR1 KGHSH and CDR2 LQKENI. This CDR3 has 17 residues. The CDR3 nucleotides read TGTGCCAGCTCACTAAGCTCGCCCTATATGAGCAATCAGCCCCAGCATTTT. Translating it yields CASSLSSPYMSNQPQHF.

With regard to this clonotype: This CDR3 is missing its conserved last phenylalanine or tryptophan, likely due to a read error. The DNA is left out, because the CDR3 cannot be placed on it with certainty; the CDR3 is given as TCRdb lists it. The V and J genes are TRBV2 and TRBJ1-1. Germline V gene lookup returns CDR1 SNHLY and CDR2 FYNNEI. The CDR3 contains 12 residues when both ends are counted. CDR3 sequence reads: CASSESRYGMTS.

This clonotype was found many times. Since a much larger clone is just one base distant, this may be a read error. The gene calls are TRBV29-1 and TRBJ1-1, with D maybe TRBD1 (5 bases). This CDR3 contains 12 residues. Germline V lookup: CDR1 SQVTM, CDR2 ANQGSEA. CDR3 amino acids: CSVVDSGTEALF. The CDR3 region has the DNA TGCAGCGTTGTTGACAGTGGCACTGAAGCTCTCTTT. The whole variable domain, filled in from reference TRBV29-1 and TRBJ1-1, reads SAVISQKPSRDICQRGTSLTIQCQVDSQVTMMFWYRQQPGQSLTLIATANQGSEATYESGFVIDKFPISRPNLTFSTLTVSNMSPEDSSIYLCSVVDSGTEALFGQGTRLTVV.

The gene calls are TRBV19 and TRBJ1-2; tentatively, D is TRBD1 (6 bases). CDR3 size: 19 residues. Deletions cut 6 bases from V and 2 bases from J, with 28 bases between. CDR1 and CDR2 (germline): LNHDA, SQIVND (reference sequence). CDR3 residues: CASSSTPGAQLLSNYGYTF. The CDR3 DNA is TGTGCCAGTAGCTCGACCCCAGGGGCTCAATTACTTTCCAACTATGGCTACACCTTC.

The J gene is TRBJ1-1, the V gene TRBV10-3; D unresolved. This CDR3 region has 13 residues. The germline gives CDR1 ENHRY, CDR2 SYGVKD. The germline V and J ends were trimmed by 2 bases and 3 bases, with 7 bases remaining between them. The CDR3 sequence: CAISESGDTEAFF. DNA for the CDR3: TGTGCCATCAGTGAGAGTGGGGACACTGAAGCTTTCTTT.

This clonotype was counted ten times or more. In nucleotides, the CDR3 is TGTGCCAGCAGTCACAGAGGAAGCAATCAGCCCCAGCATTTT. Encoded protein: CASSHRGSNQPQHF. The chain carries TRBV14 and TRBJ1-5; D unclear. The CDR3 runs 14 residues. CDR1 SGHDN and CDR2 FVKESK come from the germline V gene. V was cut by 6 bases and J by 1 base, with 10 bases left in between. Supplemented by reference TRBV14 and TRBJ1-5, the full variable domain reads EAGVTQFPSHSVIEKGQTVTLRCDPISGHDNLYWYRRVMGKEIKFLLHFVKESKQDESGMPNNRFLAERTGGTYSTLKVQPAELEDSGVYFCASSHRGSNQPQHFGDGTRLSIL.

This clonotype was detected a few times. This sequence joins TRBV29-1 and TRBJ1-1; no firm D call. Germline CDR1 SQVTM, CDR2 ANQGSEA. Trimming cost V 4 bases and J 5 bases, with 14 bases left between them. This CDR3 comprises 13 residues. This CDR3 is CSVAIRKDTEAFF. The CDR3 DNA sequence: TGCAGCGTTGCGATCCGTAAAGATACTGAAGCTTTCTTT.

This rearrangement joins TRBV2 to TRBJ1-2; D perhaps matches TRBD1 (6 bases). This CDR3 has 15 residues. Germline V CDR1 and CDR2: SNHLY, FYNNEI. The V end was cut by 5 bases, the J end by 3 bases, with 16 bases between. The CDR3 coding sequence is TGTGCCAGCAGTACCGGGCGGGGGCGTCACTATGGCTACACCTTC. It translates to CASSTGRGRHYGYTF.

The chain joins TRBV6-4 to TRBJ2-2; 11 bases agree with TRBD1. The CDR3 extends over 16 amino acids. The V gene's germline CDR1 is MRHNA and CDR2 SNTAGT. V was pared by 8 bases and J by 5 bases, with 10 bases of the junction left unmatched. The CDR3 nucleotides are TGTGCCAGCCGGGACAGGGGGAGAGGGCGTACCGGGGAGCTGTTTTTT. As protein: CASRDRGRGRTGELFF.

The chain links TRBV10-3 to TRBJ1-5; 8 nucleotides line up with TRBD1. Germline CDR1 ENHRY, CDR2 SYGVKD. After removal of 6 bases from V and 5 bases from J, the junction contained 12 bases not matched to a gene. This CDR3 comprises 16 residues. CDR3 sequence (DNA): TGTGCCATCAGGGCTTCAGGACAGGGACCAGATCAGCCCCAGCATTTT. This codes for CAIRASGQGPDQPQHF.

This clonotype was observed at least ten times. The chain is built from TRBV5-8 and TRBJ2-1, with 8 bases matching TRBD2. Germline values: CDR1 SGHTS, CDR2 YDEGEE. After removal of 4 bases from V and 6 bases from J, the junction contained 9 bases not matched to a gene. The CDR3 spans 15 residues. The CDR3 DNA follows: TGTGCCAGCAGCAGGGGACTAGTGTCGGCCAATGAGCAGTTCTTC. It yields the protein CASSRGLVSANEQFF.

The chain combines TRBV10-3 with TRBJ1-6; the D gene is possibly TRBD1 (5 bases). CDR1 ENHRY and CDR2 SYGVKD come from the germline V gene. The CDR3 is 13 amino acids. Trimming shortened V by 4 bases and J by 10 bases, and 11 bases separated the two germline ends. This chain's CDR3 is CAISANQGSPLHF. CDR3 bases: TGTGCCATCAGTGCTAATCAGGGCTCACCCCTCCACTTT.

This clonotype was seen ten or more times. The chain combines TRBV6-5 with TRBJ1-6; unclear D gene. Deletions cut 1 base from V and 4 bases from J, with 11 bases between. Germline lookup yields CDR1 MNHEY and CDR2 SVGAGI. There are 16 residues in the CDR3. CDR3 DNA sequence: TGTGCCAGCAGTTACTTAAAGCTAAGTTATAATTCACCCCTCCACTTT. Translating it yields CASSYLKLSYNSPLHF.

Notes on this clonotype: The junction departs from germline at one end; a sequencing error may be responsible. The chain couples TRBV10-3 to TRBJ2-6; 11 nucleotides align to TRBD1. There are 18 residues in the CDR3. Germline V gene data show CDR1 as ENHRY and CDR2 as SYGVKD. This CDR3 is CAISGCRTGGSGADVLTF. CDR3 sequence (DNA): TGTGCCATCAGCGGGTGTCGGACAGGGGGCTCTGGGGCCGACGTCCTGACTTTC.

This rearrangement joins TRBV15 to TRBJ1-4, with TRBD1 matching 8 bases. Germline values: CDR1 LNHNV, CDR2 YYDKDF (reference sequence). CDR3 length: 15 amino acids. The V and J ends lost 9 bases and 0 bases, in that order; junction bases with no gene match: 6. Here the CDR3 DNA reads TGTGCCACGGACAGGGCCGCCGCAACTAATGAAAAACTGTTTTTT. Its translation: CATDRAAATNEKLFF. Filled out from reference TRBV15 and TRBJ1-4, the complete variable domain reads DAMVIQNPRYQVTQFGKPVTLSCSQTLNHNVMYWYQQKSSQAPKLLFHYYDKDFNNEADTPDNFQSRRPNTSFCFLDIRSPGLGDTAMYLCATDRAAATNEKLFFGSGTQLSVL.

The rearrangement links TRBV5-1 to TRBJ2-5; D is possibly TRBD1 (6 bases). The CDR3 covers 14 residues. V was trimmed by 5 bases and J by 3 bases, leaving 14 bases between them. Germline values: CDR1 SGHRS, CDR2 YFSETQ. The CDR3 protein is CASRQGEAKETQYF. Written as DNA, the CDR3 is TGCGCCAGCAGACAGGGAGAGGCAAAAGAGACCCAGTACTTC.

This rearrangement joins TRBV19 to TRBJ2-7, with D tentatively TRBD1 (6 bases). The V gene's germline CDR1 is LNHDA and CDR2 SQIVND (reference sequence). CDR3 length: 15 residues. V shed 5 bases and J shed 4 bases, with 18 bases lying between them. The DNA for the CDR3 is TGTGCCAGTAGTCAACAGGGCAGGGATAGTTACGAGCAGTACTTC. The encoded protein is CASSQQGRDSYEQYF.

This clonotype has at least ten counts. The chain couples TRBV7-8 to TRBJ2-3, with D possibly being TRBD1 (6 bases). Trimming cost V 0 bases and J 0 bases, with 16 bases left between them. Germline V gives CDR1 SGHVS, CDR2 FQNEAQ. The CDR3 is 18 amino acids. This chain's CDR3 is CASSLAGRGSRSTDTQYF. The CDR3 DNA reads TGTGCCAGCAGCTTAGCGGGCAGGGGAAGCCGAAGCACAGATACGCAGTATTTT.

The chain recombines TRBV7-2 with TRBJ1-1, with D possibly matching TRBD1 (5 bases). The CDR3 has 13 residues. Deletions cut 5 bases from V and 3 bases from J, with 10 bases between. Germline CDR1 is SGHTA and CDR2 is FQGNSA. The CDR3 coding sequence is TGTGCCAGCAGCGTATTACAGGACACTGAAGCTTTCTTT. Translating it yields CASSVLQDTEAFF. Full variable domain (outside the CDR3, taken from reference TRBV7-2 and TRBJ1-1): GAGVSQSPSNKVTEKGKDVELRCDPISGHTALYWYRQSLGQGLEFLIYFQGNSAPDKSGLPSDRFSAERTGGSVSTLTIQRTQQEDSAVYLCASSVLQDTEAFFGQGTRLTVV.

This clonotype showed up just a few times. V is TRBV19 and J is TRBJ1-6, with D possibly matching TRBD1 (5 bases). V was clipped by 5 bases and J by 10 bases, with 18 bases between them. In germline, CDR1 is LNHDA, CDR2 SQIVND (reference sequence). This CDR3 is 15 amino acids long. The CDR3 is CASSPRLQGSSPLHF. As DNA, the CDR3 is TGTGCCAGTAGTCCCCGATTGCAGGGTAGCTCACCCCTCCACTTT. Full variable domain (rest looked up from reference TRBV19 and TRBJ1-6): DGGITQSPKYLFRKEGQNVTLSCEQNLNHDAMYWYRQDPGQGLRLIYYSQIVNDFQKGDIAEGYSVSREKKESFPLTVTSAQKNPTAFYLCASSPRLQGSSPLHFGNGTRLTVT.